These 18 T cell receptor beta chains share one sample of origin, sequenced in a study of radiotherapy plus CTLA-4 blockade in lung cancer. Here immunoSEQ multiplex PCR was the method, and the copy in TCRdb shows in-frame clones only, minus some. The data show 90,000 to 100,000 clones, about 86% seen once. The sample in question was peripheral blood, obtained from a patient treated with radiotherapy plus ipilimumab. Every receptor here comes from a human donor with non-small cell lung cancer that progressed on radiotherapy plus ipilimumab.

This clone was observed a handful of times. This chain joins TRBV10-1 and TRBJ1-3, with TRBD1 as a possible D gene (5 bases). This CDR3 has 18 amino acids. The germline V and J ends were trimmed by 2 bases and 0 bases, with 17 bases remaining between them. Germline CDR1 reads WNHNN; CDR2 reads SYGVQD (reference sequence). Here the CDR3 DNA reads TGCGCCAGCAGTGAGCCGACGGACACCAAAATCTCTGGAAACACCATATATTTT. This sequence encodes CASSEPTDTKISGNTIYF.

In this sample, this clone turned up once. The chain links TRBV5-1 to TRBJ1-1; D possibly corresponds to TRBD1 (6 bases). This CDR3 region has 14 residues. The V and J ends lost 2 bases and 3 bases respectively, with 11 bases between them. CDR1 and CDR2 (germline): SGHRS, YFSETQ. CDR3 nucleotides: TGCGCCAGCAGCTTTCAGGGGAGCGACACTGAAGCTTTCTTT. Translation: CASSFQGSDTEAFF.

The gene calls are TRBV4-2 and TRBJ2-3, with 7 nucleotides matching TRBD2. The CDR3 length is 14 residues. Unmatched junction bases numbered 6, after V lost 6 bases and J lost 3 bases. Germline V gene data show CDR1 as LGHNA and CDR2 as YNFKEQ. The CDR3 region has the DNA TGTGCCAGCAGTCGGGAGGTCGGTACAGATACGCAGTATTTT. Its translation is CASSREVGTDTQYF.

The chain couples TRBV2 to TRBJ2-2, with TRBD2 identical over 8 bases. Germline V gene lookup returns CDR1 SNHLY and CDR2 FYNNEI. This CDR3 is 16 amino acids long. The trim removed 5 bases at V and 6 bases at J, leaving 11 bases unmatched. CDR3 DNA sequence: TGTGCCAGCAGTTACACTAGCGGAGTTTCCCCCGGGGAGCTGTTTTTT. Protein sequence: CASSYTSGVSPGELFF.

The rearrangement links TRBV5-1 to TRBJ2-7; 11 bases are a match to TRBD1. The germline CDR1 and CDR2 sequences are SGHRS and YFSETQ. CDR3 size: 15 residues. With 7 bases clipped from V and 1 base from J, the junction kept 7 bases outside the gene matches. CDR3 loop: CASGSGQGASYEQYF. CDR3 in DNA: TGCGCCAGCGGGTCAGGACAGGGGGCTTCCTACGAGCAGTACTTC.

V and J are TRBV7-9 and TRBJ2-1; D uncertain. The CDR3 totals 12 residues. V lost 4 bases, J lost 9 bases, and 10 bases lay in between. CDR1 is SEHNR and CDR2 is FQNEAQ in the germline V gene (reference sequence). CDR3 sequence reads: CASSSGGGEQFF. Here the CDR3 DNA reads TGTGCCAGCAGCTCCGGCGGCGGTGAGCAGTTCTTC.

In its sample, this clone was seen a few times. The rearrangement uses TRBV18 and TRBJ2-7; tentative D call: TRBD2 (6 bases). V lost 4 bases and J 2 bases, leaving 12 bases between the germline ends. The CDR3 spans 14 residues. Germline lookup yields CDR1 KGHSH and CDR2 LQKENI. The CDR3 spells CASSLKLAPYEQYF. CDR3 DNA sequence: TGTGCCAGCTCACTAAAACTAGCCCCCTACGAGCAGTACTTC.

The CDR3 sequence is CASSLSGGGEEQYF. The DNA of the CDR3 is TGTGCCAGCAGTTTATCAGGGGGGGGAGAGGAGCAGTACTTC. The chain links TRBV6-5 to TRBJ2-7; D may correspond to TRBD1 or TRBD2 (7 bases each). CDR1 and CDR2 (germline): MNHEY, SVGAGI. The CDR3 sequence is 14 residues long. Trimming shortened V by 4 bases and J by 7 bases, and 17 bases separated the two germline ends.

V and J are TRBV5-1 and TRBJ2-7, with 10 positions matching TRBD1. Germline lookup yields CDR1 SGHRS and CDR2 YFSETQ. With 3 bases clipped from V and 5 bases from J, the junction kept 11 bases outside the gene matches. This CDR3 comprises 16 residues. CDR3 sequence: CASSSTAGTGVHEQYF. The CDR3 nucleotides are TGCGCCAGCAGCTCCACTGCAGGGACAGGGGTTCACGAGCAGTACTTC.

The chain links TRBV6-6 to TRBJ1-5, with a weak D call TRBD1 (5 bases). With 7 bases removed from V and 6 bases from J, the gap between germline ends came to 19 bases. The CDR3 has 15 amino acids. Germline V gene sequence: CDR1 MNHNY, CDR2 SVGAGI (reference sequence). CDR3 sequence reads: CASTNGGESGQPQHF. The CDR3 DNA reads as TGTGCCAGCACCAACGGGGGGGAAAGTGGTCAGCCCCAGCATTTT.

The rearrangement joins TRBV29-1 to TRBJ2-4, with D perhaps matching TRBD2 (6 bases). Germline V gene data show CDR1 as SQVTM and CDR2 as ANQGSEA. V lost 4 bases to trimming and J lost 8 bases, with 15 bases between them. The CDR3 runs 13 residues. As DNA, the CDR3 is TGCAGCGTTGTTTCCGGGAGTGGAGACATTCAGTACTTC. Translating it yields CSVVSGSGDIQYF.

The genes are TRBV5-1 and TRBJ1-2; D perhaps matches TRBD1 (6 bases). Looked up from germline, CDR1 is SGHRS and CDR2 is YFSETQ. This CDR3 spans 18 amino acids. The V end lost 2 bases, the J end lost 1 base, and 21 bases lay between the germline ends. CDR3 sequence: CASSFAGGWDNFNYGYTF. CDR3 coding DNA: TGCGCCAGCAGCTTCGCTGGGGGGTGGGACAACTTTAACTATGGCTACACCTTC.

The chain joins TRBV9 to TRBJ2-1, with 13 bases matching TRBD2. CDR1 is SGDLS, CDR2 YYNGEE, per germline. This CDR3 has 15 amino acids. The V segment lost 3 bases and the J segment 6 bases; nucleotides outside the gene matches: 3. CDR3 sequence reads: CASSGLAGGSNEQFF. Here the CDR3 DNA reads TGTGCCAGCAGCGGACTAGCGGGAGGCTCCAATGAGCAGTTCTTC.

The chain is built from TRBV5-8 and TRBJ1-4, with D unclear. The CDR3 covers 17 residues. CDR1 is SGHTS, CDR2 YDEGEE, per germline. The ends were cut back, 2 bases at V and 0 bases at J, with 14 bases in the middle. CDR3 loop: CASSFARTATTNEKLFF. As DNA, the CDR3 is TGTGCCAGCAGCTTCGCTCGGACCGCGACAACTAATGAAAAACTGTTTTTT.

The V and J genes are TRBV5-3 and TRBJ2-4; TRBD2 agrees at 7 bases. TRBV5-3 is an ORF, with its function uncertain. After removal of 4 bases from V and 5 bases from J, the junction contained 6 bases not matched to a gene. The CDR3 length is 14 residues. CDR3 sequence (DNA): TGTGCCAGAAGCAGGGAACTAGCGCAAAACATTCAGTACTTC. Its translation: CARSRELAQNIQYF.

The V call is TRBV7-6, the J call TRBJ1-1, with 10 nucleotides matching TRBD1. V lost 6 bases and J lost 3; bases outside the gene matches: 10. CDR3 length equals 16 residues. Germline assignment: CDR1 SGHVS and CDR2 FNYEAQ. In DNA, the CDR3 is TGTGCCAGCAGTAACCCCGGGACAGGGGTGTACACTGAAGCTTTCTTT. It specifies CASSNPGTGVYTEAFF.

A few counts support this clone. CDR3 nucleotides: TGCGCCAGCAGCCAAGACAGGGGGCTCAATGAAAAACTGTTTTTT. This codes for CASSQDRGLNEKLFF. The genes are TRBV4-1 and TRBJ1-4; TRBD1 aligns across 8 bases. Per the germline V gene, CDR1 is MGHRA and CDR2 is YSYEKL. This CDR3 region has 15 residues. Trimming took 0 bases from V and 5 from J; bases not matched to a gene: 2.

The chain is built from TRBV9 and TRBJ2-7; perhaps TRBD1 as D (5 bases). There are 15 residues in the CDR3. The V end lost 4 bases, the J end lost 2 bases, and 16 bases lay between the germline ends. The germline V gene has CDR1 SGDLS and CDR2 YYNGEE. The CDR3 here is CASSLAAGRPYEQYF. The CDR3 DNA is TGTGCCAGCAGCCTCGCGGCAGGGCGCCCCTACGAGCAGTACTTC.